A single TCR beta chain is shown here with its context. The antigen it binds to is not known. Base quality data are lacking; no much larger clone is found one base away. Donors were about 36 systemically healthy Caucasian individuals from Russia aged 6 to 90 years. Each donor gave 8 to 10 milliliters of peripheral blood, drawn into EDTA-treated Vacutainer tubes. Ficoll-Paque density-gradient centrifugation was used to isolate PBMCs, with at least 6.5 million obtained per sample. Total RNA, at least 6 micrograms per sample, was extracted from PBMCs with Trizol reagent. Naive CD45RAhigh/CD27high T cell percentages were measured by flow cytometry on a PBMC aliquot from every donor. This sample is part of a study of blood T cells in healthy people across ages (dated by TCRdb to the mid-2010s). For the wider study: In model experiments, template switching captured roughly one uniquely barcoded TCR beta cDNA molecule for every two T cells. The study measured age-related changes in TCR beta repertoire diversity using deep sequencing normalized with unique cDNA molecular identifiers. Donors of different ages were randomly distributed across sequencing lanes to avoid experimental bias. Using the same blood draw, the study looked at two additional independent replicas of 1 million unique cDNA reads for two donors, one aged 18 to 30 and the other aged 80 or older. The donors were split into four age groups: young (average about 15 years), middle-aged (around 37), aged (roughly 60) and long-lived (under 90). Overall results and qualifications from the work: The CMV infection status of donors was not known, potentially confounding age-related changes in expanded clonotypes. The percentage of naive T cells measured by flow cytometry correlated strongly with observed TCR beta diversity. As age increased, observed TCR beta diversity per million T cells dropped in a roughly linear way, and a significant reduction was already evident by age about 40. Estimates of total diversity based on one million sequenced T cells were regarded as lower bounds and as underestimates. Bulk unsorted PBMC profiling prevented conclusive comparison of naive and antigen-experienced compartments. Compared with the aged group, the long-lived group had more naive CD4+ T cells, fewer expanded clones and increased TCR diversity, suggesting age selection.

The V end loses 1 base and the J end loses 2 bases, and a stretch of 5 bases separates them. Measured from the cysteine to the phenylalanine, the CDR3 is 13 residues long. The entry retains the CDR3 DNA only, 39 bases that are in frame from base 1. Looking up the germline V gene (reference sequence) yields CDR1 SEHNR and CDR2 FQNEAQ. The method behind the library was 5' RACE. Sequenced using an Illumina HiSeq 2500. A second PCR of about 7 to 12 cycles was run with a J-beta primer mix and a sample-barcoded 5' primer. A template-switch 5' adaptor carrying 12 random nucleotides introduced a unique molecular identifier onto each TCR beta cDNA molecule. At least 2.5 million CDR3-containing paired-end reads were obtained from each sample. The Mint cDNA synthesis kit, primed by a TRBC-specific oligonucleotide, was used to synthesize first-strand cDNA from all RNA. Following uracil-DNA glycosylase treatment, a first 18-cycle PCR with universal primers M1SS and BC2_uni_R was performed on all cDNA. The study's own analysis went as follows. For normalization, 1 million high-quality reads, each with a distinct molecular identifier, were randomly selected from each sample. Reads with shared molecular identifiers were discarded instead of being binned into consensus sequences. MiTCR, run with a Q25 quality threshold and the strictest error-elimination algorithm, handled CDR3 identification, clonotype clustering and error correction. A nonparametric unseen species model with Euler transformation was used to estimate lower-bound total TCR beta diversity. Using fastp trimming at Q25 and MiXCR clonotype assembly, TCRdb reanalyzed the public sequencing data and kept in-frame beta chains. Every distinct CDR3 protein forms one entry, paired with its most common genes and DNA. TCRdb assigned the V and J calls; the authors' analysis was not used. This sample lists about 630,000 distinct CDR3 sequences; under 25% were detected once. About 3.6% of the sample is held by the ten biggest clonotypes.

The TCR sequence derives from a man in his 70s in good health. Material: blood. The chain is encoded by TRBV7-9 joined to TRBJ1-1, with the D gene not confidently named. The nucleotides read TGTGCCAGCAGCTTAGAGCAAAACACTGAAGCTTTCTTT. Translated, it reads CASSLEQNTEAFF.